The present T cell receptor beta chain was sequenced within a study of blood T cells in healthy people across ages. Findings and limits, study-wide: Both naive CD4+ cell counts and diversity were greater in long-lived donors than in aged donors.

The sample providers were healthy Caucasian people from Russia, aged about 6 to 95. Total RNA, at least 5 micrograms per sample, came from PBMCs. With a J-beta primer mix and a sample-barcoded 5' primer, a second PCR ran roughly 6 to 11 cycles. Every single cDNA molecule received a tag from a template-switch adaptor with 12 random nucleotides. TCRdb called the 5' RACE reads again in MiXCR, with one record for every CDR3 protein. The sample includes hundreds of thousands of distinct CDR3 sequences, 58% of them seen just once. This clonotype was observed once. As yet, its antigen is unknown. The V and J ends lost 4 bases and 4 bases respectively, with 8 bases between them. This CDR3 has 11 amino acids. The V gene's germline CDR1 is SQVTM and CDR2 ANQGSEA.

The source of this sequence is a man aged 25 to 45 in good health. The sequenced sample was blood. The J gene is TRBJ2-7, the V gene TRBV29-1; D is unresolved. The CDR3 loop reads CSVVWGYEQYF. CDR3 DNA: TGCAGCGTTGTGTGGGGTTACGAGCAGTACTTC.